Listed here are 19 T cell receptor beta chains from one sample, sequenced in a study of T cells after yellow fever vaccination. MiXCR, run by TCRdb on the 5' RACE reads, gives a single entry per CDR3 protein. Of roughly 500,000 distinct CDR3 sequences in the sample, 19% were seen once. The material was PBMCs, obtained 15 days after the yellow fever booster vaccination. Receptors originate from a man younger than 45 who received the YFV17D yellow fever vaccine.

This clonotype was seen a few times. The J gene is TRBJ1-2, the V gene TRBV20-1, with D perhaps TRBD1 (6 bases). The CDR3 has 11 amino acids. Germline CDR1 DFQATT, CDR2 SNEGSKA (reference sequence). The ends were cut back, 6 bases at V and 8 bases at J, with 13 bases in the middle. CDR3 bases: TGCAGTGCATTGGGGGCCGAGGGCTACACCTTC. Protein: CSALGAEGYTF.

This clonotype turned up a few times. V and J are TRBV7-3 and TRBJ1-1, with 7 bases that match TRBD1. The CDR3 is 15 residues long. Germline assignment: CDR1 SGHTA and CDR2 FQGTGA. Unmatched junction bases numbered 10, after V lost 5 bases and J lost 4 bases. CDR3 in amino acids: CASSPGGAQGTEAFF. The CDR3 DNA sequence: TGTGCCAGCAGCCCAGGGGGGGCACAGGGCACTGAAGCTTTCTTT.

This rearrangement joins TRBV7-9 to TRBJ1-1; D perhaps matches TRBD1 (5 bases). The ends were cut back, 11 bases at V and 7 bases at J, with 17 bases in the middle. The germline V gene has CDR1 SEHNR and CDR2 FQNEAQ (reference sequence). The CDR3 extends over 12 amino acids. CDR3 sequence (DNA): TGTGCCTTCTCCGAGGGGCAGGGTGAAGCTTTCTTT. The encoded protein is CAFSEGQGEAFF.

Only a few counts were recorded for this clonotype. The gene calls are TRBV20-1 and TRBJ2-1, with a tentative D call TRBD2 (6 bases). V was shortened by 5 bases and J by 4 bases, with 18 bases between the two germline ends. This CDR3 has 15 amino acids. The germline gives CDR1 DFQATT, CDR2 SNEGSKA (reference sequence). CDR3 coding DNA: TGCAGTGCTCTTAGCGGCAAGGATGCGTACAATGAGCAGTTCTTC. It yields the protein CSALSGKDAYNEQFF.

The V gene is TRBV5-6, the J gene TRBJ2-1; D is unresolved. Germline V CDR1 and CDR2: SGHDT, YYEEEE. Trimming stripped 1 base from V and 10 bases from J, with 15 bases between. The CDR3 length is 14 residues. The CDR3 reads CASSLSYGFGEQFF. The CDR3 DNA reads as TGTGCCAGCAGCTTGTCTTACGGCTTCGGGGAGCAGTTCTTC.

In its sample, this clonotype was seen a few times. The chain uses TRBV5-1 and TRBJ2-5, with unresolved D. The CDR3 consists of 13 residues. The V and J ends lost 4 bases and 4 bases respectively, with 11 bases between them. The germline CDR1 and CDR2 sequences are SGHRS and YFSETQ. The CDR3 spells CASSMTGRETQYF. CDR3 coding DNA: TGCGCCAGCAGCATGACTGGCCGAGAGACCCAGTACTTC.

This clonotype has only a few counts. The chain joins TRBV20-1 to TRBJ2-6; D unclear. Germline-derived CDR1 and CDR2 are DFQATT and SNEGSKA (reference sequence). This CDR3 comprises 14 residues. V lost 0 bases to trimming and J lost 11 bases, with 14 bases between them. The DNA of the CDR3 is TGCAGTGCTAGAGATCCCACTTATCAGCACGTCCTGACTTTC. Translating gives CSARDPTYQHVLTF.

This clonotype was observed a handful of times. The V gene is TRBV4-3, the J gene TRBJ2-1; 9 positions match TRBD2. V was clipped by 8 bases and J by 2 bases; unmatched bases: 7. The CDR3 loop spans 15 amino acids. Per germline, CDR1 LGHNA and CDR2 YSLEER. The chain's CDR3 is CASHQAGGAYNEQFF. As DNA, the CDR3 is TGCGCCAGCCATCAAGCGGGAGGTGCCTACAATGAGCAGTTCTTC.

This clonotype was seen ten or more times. The CDR3 DNA reads as TGCAGTGCGGCAAGGGTAGCGGCTTCCTACGAGCAGTACTTC. Amino acids: CSAARVAASYEQYF. The chain is built from TRBV20-1 and TRBJ2-7; perhaps TRBD2 as D (6 bases). This CDR3 is built from 14 residues. Germline lookup yields CDR1 DFQATT and CDR2 SNEGSKA (reference sequence). Deletions cut 6 bases from V and 1 base from J, with 16 bases between.

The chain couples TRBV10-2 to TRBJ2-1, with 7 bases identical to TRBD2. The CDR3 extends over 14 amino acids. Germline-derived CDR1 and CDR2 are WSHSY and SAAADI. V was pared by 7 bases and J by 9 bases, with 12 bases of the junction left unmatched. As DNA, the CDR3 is TGCGCCAGCAAGTTTGCGGGAGCCTCCAGTGAGCAGTTCTTC. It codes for CASKFAGASSEQFF.

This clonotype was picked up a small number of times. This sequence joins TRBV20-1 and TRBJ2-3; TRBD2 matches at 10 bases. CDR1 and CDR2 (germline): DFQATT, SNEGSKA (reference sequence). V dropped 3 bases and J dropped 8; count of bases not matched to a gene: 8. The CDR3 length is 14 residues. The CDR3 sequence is CSASLASGSVTQYF. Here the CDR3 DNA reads TGCAGTGCTAGTCTTGCTAGCGGGAGTGTTACGCAGTATTTT.

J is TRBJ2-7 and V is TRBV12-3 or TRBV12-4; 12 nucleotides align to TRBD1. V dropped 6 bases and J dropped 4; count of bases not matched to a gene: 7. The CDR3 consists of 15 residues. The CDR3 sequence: CASSKGQGAGYEQYF. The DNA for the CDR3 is TGTGCCAGCAGCAAGGGACAGGGGGCAGGGTACGAGCAGTACTTC.

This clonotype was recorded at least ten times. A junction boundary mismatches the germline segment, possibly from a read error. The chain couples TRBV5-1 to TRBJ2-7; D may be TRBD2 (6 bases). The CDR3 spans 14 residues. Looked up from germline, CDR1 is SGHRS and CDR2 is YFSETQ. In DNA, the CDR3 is TGTGCCAGCAGCTTGGGGGGAGACTCCTACGAGCAGTACTTC. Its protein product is CASSLGGDSYEQYF.

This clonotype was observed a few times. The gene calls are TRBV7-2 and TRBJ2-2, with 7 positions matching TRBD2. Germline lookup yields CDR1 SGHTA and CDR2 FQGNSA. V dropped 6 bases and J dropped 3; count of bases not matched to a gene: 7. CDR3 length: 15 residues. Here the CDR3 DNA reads TGTGCCAGCAGACTCTATGCGGGGGACACCGGGGAGCTGTTTTTT. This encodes CASRLYAGDTGELFF.

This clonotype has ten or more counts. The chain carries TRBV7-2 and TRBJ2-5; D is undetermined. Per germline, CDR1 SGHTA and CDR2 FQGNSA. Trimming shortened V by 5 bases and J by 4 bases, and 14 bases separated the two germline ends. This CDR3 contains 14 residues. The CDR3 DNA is TGTGCCAGCAGCCCACCCTCTTTGGGAGAGACCCAGTACTTC. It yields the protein CASSPPSLGETQYF.

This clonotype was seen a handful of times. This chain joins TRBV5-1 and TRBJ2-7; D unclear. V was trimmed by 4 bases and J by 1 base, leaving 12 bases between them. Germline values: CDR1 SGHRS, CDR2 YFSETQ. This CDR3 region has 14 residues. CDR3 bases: TGCGCCAGCAGCCCCCAGGACGGGTCCTACGAGCAGTACTTC. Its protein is CASSPQDGSYEQYF.

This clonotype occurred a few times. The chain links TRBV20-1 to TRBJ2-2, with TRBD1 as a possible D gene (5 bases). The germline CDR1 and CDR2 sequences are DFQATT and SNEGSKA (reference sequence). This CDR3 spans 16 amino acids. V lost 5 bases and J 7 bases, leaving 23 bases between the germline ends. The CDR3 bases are TGCAGTGCTCCCGAATCCAAGGCCAGGGCCGGCGGGGAGCTGTTTTTT. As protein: CSAPESKARAGGELFF.

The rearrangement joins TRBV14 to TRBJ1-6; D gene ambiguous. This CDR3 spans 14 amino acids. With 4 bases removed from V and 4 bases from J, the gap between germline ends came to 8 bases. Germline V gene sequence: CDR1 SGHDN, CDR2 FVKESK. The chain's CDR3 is CASSPREYNSPLHF. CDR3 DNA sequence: TGTGCCAGCAGCCCTCGGGAGTATAATTCACCCCTCCACTTT. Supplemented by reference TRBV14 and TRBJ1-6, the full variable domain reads EAGVTQFPSHSVIEKGQTVTLRCDPISGHDNLYWYRRVMGKEIKFLLHFVKESKQDESGMPNNRFLAERTGGTYSTLKVQPAELEDSGVYFCASSPREYNSPLHFGNGTRLTVT.

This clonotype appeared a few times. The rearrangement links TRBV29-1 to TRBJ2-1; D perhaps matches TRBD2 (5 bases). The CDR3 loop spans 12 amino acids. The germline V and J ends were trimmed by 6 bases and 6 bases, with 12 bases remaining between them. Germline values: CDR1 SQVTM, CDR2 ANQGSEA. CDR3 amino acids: CSVPWEPNEQFF. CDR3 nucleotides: TGCAGCGTCCCCTGGGAGCCCAATGAGCAGTTCTTC.